This TCR beta chain was recovered during a study of cytomegalovirus exposure and HLA in healthy donors. The donors were part of the validation cohort of roughly 130 subjects. That cohort was separate from the first cohort, which comprised under 700 subjects. Points on this clone: Its antigen is still unknown.

The data were produced by immunoSEQ multiplex PCR, yet TCRdb's version contains in-frame clones alone and is incomplete. The sample carries 100,000 to 120,000 clones, more than 70% recorded once. The germline V gene encodes CDR1 SGHRS and CDR2 YFSETQ. The CDR3 length is 14 residues. The V end lost 0 bases, the J end lost 3 bases, and 9 bases lay between the germline ends. Study-wide results and caveats: The authors enumerated some 160 TCR beta chains as linked to cytomegalovirus. Most TCRs appeared rarely, but some public TCRs recurred in many donors. According to reports, the classifier identified cytomegalovirus status with high specificity and sensitivity.

This clonotype originated in a woman aged 18-35 years in good health and CMV-seronegative. The chain uses TRBV5-1 and TRBJ1-1, with D tentatively TRBD1 (6 bases). What was sequenced was PBMCs. The CDR3: CASSLGDTYTEAFF. The CDR3 DNA is TGCGCCAGCAGCTTGGGGGACACGTACACTGAAGCTTTCTTT. The full variable domain, completed using reference TRBV5-1 and TRBJ1-1, is KAGVTQTPRYLIKTRGQQVTLSCSPISGHRSVSWYQQTPGQGLQFLFEYFSETQRNKGNFPGRFSGRQFSNSRSEMNVSTLELGDSALYLCASSLGDTYTEAFFGQGTRLTVV.